This T cell receptor (beta chain) is drawn from a study of cytomegalovirus exposure and HLA in healthy donors. The study, taken as a whole, reports: Analysis was carried out at a later point, and it linked a missense DCLRE1C variant to TCR beta V- and J-gene trimming. In a later analysis, parvovirus B19, influenza, CMV and Epstein-Barr virus appeared linked to several top co-occurrence clusters. TCR beta V segments were, for the most part, productive about 87% or about 30% of the time in an earlier analysis.

Donors were nominally healthy when sampled, though unrecorded immune exposures were likely. The PCR employed 60 Vbeta primers together with 13 Jbeta primers. Assay used: immunoSEQ multiplex PCR; TCRdb lists only in-frame clones, some missing. The table records 170,000 or so clones, 75% to 90% of them present only once. Note on this clone: The antigen is not known.

With 6 bases removed from V and 0 bases from J, the gap between germline ends came to 21 bases. Germline V gives CDR1 KGHSH, CDR2 LQKENI. The CDR3 totals 18 residues. What was sequenced was PBMCs. This receptor was obtained from a boy between 10 and 17 years old in good health and CMV-seronegative. The genes are TRBV18 and TRBJ1-5; possibly TRBD1 for D (5 bases). CDR3 DNA: TGTGCCAGCTCGCGTAACAGGCTCTCGGATACTAGCAATCAGCCCCAGCATTTT. It translates to CASSRNRLSDTSNQPQHF.